These T cell receptor beta chains were read from a single sample in a study of blood T cell repertoires in COVID-19. Measured with immunoSEQ multiplex PCR; TCRdb has only the in-frame clones, and not every one. This sample carries about 430,000 clones, more than 70% of them seen once, and the ten largest clones take about 1.4%. What was sequenced was PBMCs or T cells enriched from blood (not recorded which). These receptors were taken from a woman aged 18-29 years who had been exposed to COVID-19. Both conserved end residues are part of each CDR3. D genes are given only for firm matches. The listing skips clone size in some rows; elsewhere it reads once, few, many or a size class.

V	J	D	size	DNA	CDR3
TRBV7-2	TRBJ2-5	TRBD2	once	TGTGCCAGCAGCCCCCGCCCGGGGTCTAGCGGGTACCAAGAGACCCAGTACTTC	CASSPRPGSSGYQETQYF
TRBV6-4	TRBJ2-1	TRBD2	.	TGTGCCAGCAGTGATGTAGCGGGAGAGGGGGGTGAGCAGTTCTTC	CASSDVAGEGGEQFF
TRBV3-1/TRBV3-2	TRBJ1-2	.	.	TGTGCCAGCAGCCAACAGAACTATGGCTACACCTTC	CASSQQNYGYTF
TRBV7-2	TRBJ1-2	TRBD1	.	TGTGCCAGCAGCCAGGACAGGGGGCAGTACTATGGCTACACCTTC	CASSQDRGQYYGYTF
TRBV4-3	TRBJ1-2	.	.	TGCGCCAGCAGCCAAGAGGAGGGCTTCCATGGCTACACCTTC	CASSQEEGFHGYTF
TRBV7-2	TRBJ1-1	.	.	TGTGCCAGCATCTATTTGGAGTGGTGTTTCCAGGCTTTCTTT	CASIYLEWCFQAFF
TRBV7-9	TRBJ1-2	TRBD1	.	TGTGCCAGCAGCCCCAGACAGGGTGGCTATGGCTACACCTTC	CASSPRQGGYGYTF
TRBV4-3	TRBJ2-3	.	.	TGCGCCAGCAGCCAAGATCCCCCGACAGGACTCGGCACAGATACGCAGTATTTT	CASSQDPPTGLGTDTQYF
TRBV7-9	TRBJ1-1	.	.	TGTGCCAGCAGCTTAGTCGCCGCGGGGGACACTGAAGCTTTCTTT	CASSLVAAGDTEAFF
TRBV6-5	TRBJ2-2	.	.	TGTGCCAGCAGTTGGCAGATGAACACCGGGGAGCTGTTTTTT	CASSWQMNTGELFF
TRBV6-6	TRBJ2-1	TRBD2	.	TGTGCCAGCAGACTAGCGGGGGGGCCCAGTGAGCAGTTCTTC	CASRLAGGPSEQFF
TRBV27	TRBJ2-7	TRBD2	.	TGTGCCAGCAGTTTATTGCCTAGCGGGGGCACATACGAGCAGTACTTC	CASSLLPSGGTYEQYF
TRBV19	TRBJ1-5	TRBD1	.	TGTGCCAGTAGTATGGGGACAGCTTATAGCAATCAGCCCCAGCATTTT	CASSMGTAYSNQPQHF
TRBV24-1	TRBJ1-1	.	.	TGTGCCACCAGTGACCCTCGTTGGAACACTGAAGCTTTCTTT	CATSDPRWNTEAFF
TRBV29-1	TRBJ2-1	.	.	TGCAGCGTCAACTACAATGAGCAGTTCTTC	CSVNYNEQFF
TRBV19	TRBJ1-3	.	once	TGTGCCAGTAGTATGTGGGAGAACGACGGAAACACCATATATTTT	CASSMWENDGNTIYF
TRBV7-8	TRBJ1-1	.	.	TGTGCCAGCAGCTCTCAGACAGGTGAAGCTTTCTTT	CASSSQTGEAFF
TRBV11-2	TRBJ1-1	.	.	TGTGCCAGCAGCTATTCGGGAGCAGCTTTCTTT	CASSYSGAAFF
TRBV5-1	TRBJ2-3	.	.	TGCGCCAGCAGCTTGGCCCTCTCTAGCGTCCCAGATACGCAGTATTTT	CASSLALSSVPDTQYF
TRBV28	TRBJ1-2	.	.	TGTGCCAGCAGTTTCCCAGGACTTCCCTATGGCTACACCTTC	CASSFPGLPYGYTF
TRBV28	TRBJ2-7	.	.	TGTGCCACCGGGGTGGGACTCTACGAGCAGTACTTC	CATGVGLYEQYF
TRBV27	TRBJ2-1	.	.	TGTGCCAGCAGTTGGGGAGGTTCTTACAATGAGCAGTTCTTC	CASSWGGSYNEQFF
TRBV7-9	TRBJ1-1	TRBD1	.	TGTGCCAGCAGCCCGCCGGGACAGGGGGGAGAAAAAGCTTTCTTT	CASSPPGQGGEKAFF
TRBV4-3	TRBJ1-4	.	.	TGCGCCAGCAGCCAAGATCTTTCGGCAGGGGCCTCCGAAAAACTGTTTTTT	CASSQDLSAGASEKLFF
TRBV6-5	TRBJ1-2	TRBD1	.	TGTGCCAGCAGCCCGGGACAGGGGTTCTATGGCTACACCTTC	CASSPGQGFYGYTF
TRBV7-9	TRBJ1-2	TRBD1	.	TGTGCCAGCAGCTCCAGGGGGAATGGCTACACCTTC	CASSSRGNGYTF
TRBV20-1	TRBJ2-2	TRBD2	.	TGCAGTGCTAGTAACGGACTAGGTCAACTGTTTTTT	CSASNGLGQLFF
TRBV7-8	TRBJ2-1	TRBD2	.	TGTGCCAGCAGCCCGATGGGGACTAGGAATTACAATGAGCAGTTCTTC	CASSPMGTRNYNEQFF